The next 5 T cell receptor beta chains were all read from a single sample in a study of blood T cells in healthy people across ages. The second PCR ran roughly 7 to 11 cycles with a sample-barcoded 5' primer and J-beta primers. MiXCR, applied by TCRdb to the 5' RACE reads, yields one record per CDR3 protein. Of about a million distinct CDR3 sequences listed, around 46% are singletons. Source material: blood. All receptors come from a man aged 25 to 40 in good health.

V usage is TRBV6-1 and J usage is TRBJ1-4; D is perhaps TRBD1 (6 bases). The CDR3 consists of 14 residues. From germline, CDR1 is MNHNS and CDR2 SASEGT. V was cut by 7 bases and J by 2 bases, with 11 bases left in between. The CDR3 sequence: CASILGQTNEKLFF. The CDR3 nucleotides read TGTGCCAGCATCCTCGGACAGACTAATGAAAAACTGTTTTTT.

The chain recombines TRBV4-1 with TRBJ2-2; tentative D call: TRBD1 (5 bases). The CDR3 is 17 amino acids. The V end lost 0 bases, the J end lost 7 bases, and 18 bases lay between the germline ends. Looked up from germline, CDR1 is MGHRA and CDR2 is YSYEKL. The CDR3 sequence: CASSQDHQGSMGGELFF. For the CDR3, the DNA is TGCGCCAGCAGCCAAGATCACCAGGGTTCTATGGGCGGGGAGCTGTTTTTT.

This clonotype was counted only a few times. The chain employs TRBV4-2 and TRBJ2-5; D possibly uses TRBD1 or TRBD2 (6 bases each). The end of the DNA fits TRBJ2-7 better, so the J call may be wrong. This CDR3 is built from 16 residues. The germline gives CDR1 LGHNA, CDR2 YNFKEQ. For the CDR3, the DNA is TGTGCCAGCAGCCAAGATCTGAGGGGGGCGCCTTACGAGCAGTACTTC. This encodes CASSQDLRGAPYEQYF.

This clonotype was seen a few times. The chain is built from TRBV3-1 and TRBJ1-2; maybe TRBD1 (5 bases). Germline V CDR1 and CDR2: LGHDT, YNNKEL (reference sequence). The germline V and J ends were trimmed by 0 bases and 7 bases, with 9 bases remaining between them. The CDR3 runs 13 residues. The chain's CDR3 is CASSQDGGIGYTF. CDR3 coding DNA: TGTGCCAGCAGCCAAGATGGGGGGATTGGCTACACCTTC.

This clonotype appeared a few times. The chain is built from TRBV11-2 and TRBJ2-7; no clear D. In germline, CDR1 is SGHAT, CDR2 FQNNGV. The V gene lost 5 bases and the J gene lost 6 bases, with 14 bases spanning the gap. CDR3 length equals 13 residues. The CDR3 is CASSGSNFREQYF. CDR3 DNA sequence: TGTGCCAGCAGCGGTAGTAATTTTCGCGAGCAGTACTTC. Variable domain in full (rest from reference TRBV11-2 and TRBJ2-7): EAGVAQSPRYKIIEKRQSVAFWCNPISGHATLYWYQQILGQGPKLLIQFQNNGVVDDSQLPKDRFSAERLKGVDSTLKIQPAKLEDSAVYLCASSGSNFREQYFGPGTRLTVT.